This entry concerns a single TCR beta chain. This record comes from a study of response to subunit inactivated influenza vaccine. One entry per CDR3 protein results from TCRdb running MiXCR on the RT-PCR reads. Found here are 500,000 to 600,000 distinct CDR3 sequences, about 8% of them singletons; the top ten hold roughly 13%. CDR3 length: 19 amino acids. V was shortened by 0 bases and J by 1 base, with 20 bases between the two germline ends. Germline CDR1 LGHNA, CDR2 YNFKEQ. Sequences were derived from PBMCs from blood, sampled around 2 years after vaccination. The rearrangement uses TRBV4-2 and TRBJ2-3; D possibly corresponds to TRBD2 (7 bases). The receptor's source is a man aged 50 to 75 who received an inactivated influenza vaccine. DNA of the CDR3: TGTGCCAGCAGCCAAGATTTAGGGGGGGGCCGGTTCGGCACAGATACGCAGTATTTT. Amino acid sequence: CASSQDLGGGRFGTDTQYF.